One sample yielded the 32 T cell receptor beta chains listed below, sequenced in a study of sequential checkpoint blockade in melanoma (dated by TCRdb to between 2017 and 2020). Library generation was performed with the immunoSEQ multiplex PCR assay. In its TCRdb copy, this immuneACCESS table keeps in-frame sequences only and misses some clones. Where compared with another copy, unresolved V genes explain less than half of these, and the others have no known cause. The sample data list under 5,500 clones, and 15% to 20% of these were observed just once. Around 18% of the sample goes to the ten largest clones. The treatment or condition label for this specimen denotes: randomized to nivolumab then ipilimumab (arm A) or the reverse (arm B). The specimen was tumor tissue (inferred from file names), collected from a patient given nivolumab and ipilimumab in sequence. All receptors come from a human donor with melanoma.

Ten or more counts support this clone. DNA for the CDR3: TGTGCCAGCAGCTTAACTCCTTCGGGGGGGGCCTACGAGCAGTACTTC. Amino acid sequence: CASSLTPSGGAYEQYF. V and J are TRBV11-3 and TRBJ2-7; TRBD2 matches 8 bases. Germline loops: CDR1 SGHNT, CDR2 YENEEA. Trimming took 2 bases from V and 2 from J; bases not matched to a gene: 8. The CDR3 totals 16 residues.

This clone counts as medium-sized. The V gene is TRBV28, the J gene TRBJ2-1, with 9 bases that match TRBD1. CDR3 length: 15 residues. Germline V CDR1 and CDR2: MDHEN, SYDVKM. After removal of 8 bases from V and 7 bases from J, the junction contained 12 bases not matched to a gene. In DNA form, the CDR3 reads TGTGCCAGCTCCAAGGGGGGACAGGGCCGTAATGAGCAGTTCTTC. Translating it yields CASSKGGQGRNEQFF. The full variable domain, rest sourced from reference TRBV28 and TRBJ2-1, is DVKVTQSSRYLVKRTGEKVFLECVQDMDHENMFWYRQDPGLGLRLIYFSYDVKMKEKGDIPEGYSVSREKKERFSLILESASTNQTSMYLCASSKGGQGRNEQFFGPGTRLTVL.

The rearrangement joins TRBV28 to TRBJ2-3, with 12 bases matching TRBD2. Trimming at V came to 5 bases and at J to 2 bases, leaving 8 bases not matched to a gene. Germline CDR1 is MDHEN and CDR2 is SYDVKM. The CDR3 is 17 amino acids. CDR3 in amino acids: CASSPGRTSGNTDTQYF. CDR3 coding DNA: TGTGCCAGCAGTCCGGGCCGGACTAGCGGGAACACAGATACGCAGTATTTT.

The chain couples TRBV23-1 to TRBJ1-5; no reliable D call. TRBV23-1 is designated an ORF whose function remains uncertain. V was cut by 5 bases and J by 5 bases, with 19 bases left in between. The CDR3 runs 16 residues. This chain's CDR3 is CASSDRRPLRDQPQHF. The CDR3 DNA sequence: TGCGCCAGCAGTGACCGTCGACCCCTTCGGGATCAGCCCCAGCATTTT.

In this sample, this clone is medium-sized (0.01 to 0.1%). The chain combines TRBV9 with TRBJ1-1; TRBD1 matches at 7 bases. Trimming cost V 3 bases and J 6 bases; bases outside gene matches: 8. This CDR3 comprises 14 residues. In germline, CDR1 is SGDLS, CDR2 YYNGEE. CDR3 loop: CASSAEAGTAEAFF. As DNA, the CDR3 is TGTGCCAGCAGCGCCGAAGCGGGGACAGCTGAAGCTTTCTTT. Combining the CDR3 with reference TRBV9 and TRBJ1-1 gives the whole variable domain DSGVTQTPKHLITATGQRVTLRCSPRSGDLSVYWYQQSLDQGLQFLIQYYNGEERAKGNILERFSAQQFPDLHSELNLSSLELGDSALYFCASSAEAGTAEAFFGQGTRLTVV.

This clone was seen many times. V gene TRBV11-3 combines with J gene TRBJ1-1; D might be TRBD1 (6 bases). The CDR3 extends over 19 amino acids. Germline V gene data show CDR1 as SGHNT and CDR2 as YENEEA. V was shortened by 3 bases and J by 0 bases, with 23 bases between the two germline ends. CDR3 loop: CASSFFGFRTGFMNTEAFF. DNA of the CDR3: TGTGCCAGCAGCTTTTTTGGTTTCCGAACAGGGTTCATGAACACTGAAGCTTTCTTT.

The chain employs TRBV19 and TRBJ2-7; TRBD1 matches at 8 bases. The germline CDR1 and CDR2 sequences are LNHDA and SQIVND (reference sequence). V shed 7 bases and J 2 bases; nucleotides not matched to a gene: 1. The CDR3 runs to 12 residues. CDR3 in DNA: TGTGCCAGTAAGGGACAGGCCTACGAGCAGTACTTC. Protein sequence: CASKGQAYEQYF.

This clone has just a few counts. The chain recombines TRBV11-3 with TRBJ1-2, with 8 bases fitting TRBD1. CDR3 length equals 14 residues. The ends lost 4 bases at V and 6 bases at J; junction bases unmatched: 7. CDR1 SGHNT and CDR2 YENEEA come from the germline V gene. In DNA, the CDR3 is TGTGCCAGCAGCTCTACGACAGGGGAGGATGGCTACACCTTC. It encodes CASSSTTGEDGYTF.

This clone was counted a few times. The chain uses TRBV6-8 and TRBJ2-3; D may correspond to TRBD1 or TRBD2 (6 bases each). CDR1 and CDR2 (germline): MNHGY, SAAAGT. The CDR3 is 15 residues long. V was pared by 6 bases and J by 2 bases, with 15 bases between. The CDR3 region has the DNA TGTGCCAGCAGCCGGGGGCAAGGATTCACAGATACGCAGTATTTT. It yields the protein CASSRGQGFTDTQYF.

This clone was observed a few times. CDR3 loop: CATSSLEGYDNEKLFF. CDR3 sequence (DNA): TGTGCCACCAGCAGTCTTGAGGGGTATGATAATGAAAAACTGTTTTTT. This rearrangement joins TRBV15 to TRBJ1-4; D is perhaps TRBD1 (5 bases). V lost 3 bases and J lost 4, with 15 bases in between. The CDR3 is 16 amino acids. From germline, CDR1 is LNHNV and CDR2 YYDKDF (reference sequence).

This clone is labeled as medium-sized. The chain recombines TRBV19 with TRBJ2-7; no definite D call. The CDR3 is 15 amino acids. V was shortened by 3 bases and J by 3 bases, with 15 bases between the two germline ends. Germline V gene lookup returns CDR1 LNHDA and CDR2 SQIVND (reference sequence). CDR3 sequence (DNA): TGTGCCAGTAGTATTCCCGGACCGGCTTACTACGAGCAGTACTTC. It yields the protein CASSIPGPAYYEQYF.

This clone has more than one count but fewer than ten. This chain links TRBV28 with TRBJ1-2; D possibly corresponds to TRBD1 (6 bases). The CDR3 runs to 12 residues. Germline CDR1 reads MDHEN; CDR2 reads SYDVKM. Trimming removed 6 bases from V and 5 bases from J, with 10 bases in between. Written as DNA, the CDR3 is TGTGCCAGCAGCCAGGGGACGTATGGCTACACCTTC. Residues: CASSQGTYGYTF.

V gene TRBV5-1 combines with J gene TRBJ2-1; D is undetermined. The germline V and J ends were trimmed by 4 bases and 0 bases, with 14 bases remaining between them. The V gene's germline CDR1 is SGHRS and CDR2 YFSETQ. The CDR3 sequence is 16 residues long. The CDR3 sequence is CASSVVAPSSYNEQFF. The CDR3 DNA reads as TGCGCCAGCAGCGTGGTAGCTCCAAGCTCCTACAATGAGCAGTTCTTC.

By sample fraction, this clone is medium-sized. The V call is TRBV19, the J call TRBJ2-5, with D tentatively TRBD1 or TRBD2 (5 bases each). Germline CDR1 reads LNHDA; CDR2 reads SQIVND (reference sequence). The CDR3 extends over 13 amino acids. Trimming cost V 4 bases and J 1 base, with 7 bases left between them. The CDR3 DNA reads TGTGCCAGTAGTAGAGGGGCCCAAGAGACCCAGTACTTC. Translated, it gives CASSRGAQETQYF. Based on the CDR3 plus reference TRBV19 and TRBJ2-5, the full variable domain is DGGITQSPKYLFRKEGQNVTLSCEQNLNHDAMYWYRQDPGQGLRLIYYSQIVNDFQKGDIAEGYSVSREKKESFPLTVTSAQKNPTAFYLCASSRGAQETQYFGPGTRLLVL.

This clone was counted only a few times. The chain has TRBV30 and TRBJ1-1; 8 nucleotides align to TRBD1. The V segment lost 3 bases and the J segment 1 base; nucleotides outside the gene matches: 10. The CDR3 totals 16 residues. The germline V gene encodes CDR1 GTSNPN and CDR2 SVGIG (reference sequence). The chain's CDR3 is CAWRGDRRGRNTEAFF. The CDR3, as DNA: TGTGCCTGGAGGGGAGATCGCAGGGGGCGGAACACTGAAGCTTTCTTT.

This clone was found many times. J is TRBJ1-2 and V is TRBV11-3; possible D gene TRBD1, 5 bases. This CDR3 is 15 amino acids long. The germline gives CDR1 SGHNT, CDR2 YENEEA. Trimming cost V 3 bases and J 6 bases, with 17 bases left between them. DNA of the CDR3: TGTGCCAGCAGCTTGCGCCCGACAGACGAGGATGGCTACACCTTC. Its protein is CASSLRPTDEDGYTF.

This chain uses TRBV11-3 with TRBJ2-5; a weak D match, TRBD2 (5 bases). V lost 5 bases and J 4 bases, leaving 14 bases between the germline ends. Germline V CDR1 and CDR2: SGHNT, YENEEA. This CDR3 contains 14 residues. The CDR3 here is CASSARASRETQYF. In DNA form, the CDR3 reads TGTGCCAGCAGCGCCCGGGCTAGCCGAGAGACCCAGTACTTC.

By proportion, this clone is large. This chain joins TRBV4-1 and TRBJ1-4; a weak D match, TRBD1 (5 bases). This CDR3 has 16 residues. Germline CDR1 is MGHRA and CDR2 is YSYEKL. V gave up 0 bases and J gave up 8 bases, with 16 bases separating them. This CDR3 is CASSQDRYSGTEKLFF. CDR3 coding DNA: TGCGCCAGCAGCCAAGATAGGTATTCTGGGACCGAAAAACTGTTTTTT.

The chain combines TRBV5-1 with TRBJ1-2; 8 bases map to TRBD1. Germline trimming cut 0 bases from V and 4 bases from J; bases unmatched to any gene: 5. Per germline, CDR1 SGHRS and CDR2 YFSETQ. The CDR3 extends over 15 amino acids. The CDR3 is CASSLGRTGSYGYTF. Here the CDR3 DNA reads TGCGCCAGCAGCTTGGGTAGGACAGGGAGCTATGGCTACACCTTC.

The chain has TRBV29-1 and TRBJ2-5; TRBD1 matches 8 bases. The V gene's germline CDR1 is SQVTM and CDR2 ANQGSEA. Trimming removed 4 bases from V and 5 bases from J; junction bases left unmatched: 3. The CDR3 is 12 amino acids. CDR3 nucleotide sequence: TGCAGCGTTGGCAGGGGGCTGGAGACCCAGTACTTC. It yields the protein CSVGRGLETQYF.

The chain uses TRBV6-8 and TRBJ2-7; D may be TRBD1 or TRBD2 (5 bases each). The germline V gene has CDR1 MNHGY and CDR2 SAAAGT. V dropped 7 bases and J dropped 3 bases, with 19 bases sitting between them. This CDR3 has 15 residues. For the CDR3, the DNA is TGTGCCAGCACCCTTGGCTTCGGGGACCACTACGAGCAGTACTTC. It is translated as CASTLGFGDHYEQYF.

V and J are TRBV15 and TRBJ1-2; a possible D gene is TRBD1 (6 bases). This CDR3 contains 15 residues. Per the germline V gene, CDR1 is LNHNV and CDR2 is YYDKDF (reference sequence). Deletions cut 0 bases from V and 5 bases from J, with 13 bases between. CDR3 in amino acids: CATSRDPDSGYGYTF. In nucleotides, the CDR3 is TGTGCCACCAGCAGAGACCCGGACAGTGGGTATGGCTACACCTTC.

This clone was counted at least ten times. The chain links TRBV28 to TRBJ1-6, with 11 bases fitting TRBD1. The V and J ends lost 6 bases and 6 bases, in that order; junction bases with no gene match: 7. This CDR3 is 16 amino acids long. Germline CDR1 reads MDHEN; CDR2 reads SYDVKM. The CDR3 protein is CASRGWGTGGNSPLHF. The CDR3 DNA is TGTGCCAGCAGGGGGTGGGGGACAGGGGGTAATTCACCCCTCCACTTT.

This clone counts as medium-sized. The gene calls are TRBV12-5 and TRBJ1-2; D is possibly TRBD1 (5 bases). Germline V CDR1 and CDR2: LGHNT, FRNRAP. The CDR3 is 17 residues long. The CDR3 reads CASCRRGSHNTNYGYTF. CDR3 DNA sequence: TGTGCCAGCTGCCGGCGGGGGAGCCATAATACCAACTATGGCTACACCTTC.

The DNA of the CDR3 is TGTGCCAGCTCACCAAAAGGGCAGGGAAACACCATATATTTT. Protein sequence: CASSPKGQGNTIYF. The J gene is TRBJ1-3, the V gene TRBV18; no firm D call. Trimming stripped 2 bases from V and 4 bases from J, with 9 bases between. Germline assignment: CDR1 KGHSH and CDR2 LQKENI. The CDR3 length is 14 residues.

The rearrangement joins TRBV15 to TRBJ2-7, with D perhaps matching TRBD1 (6 bases). Germline CDR1 and CDR2: LNHNV and YYDKDF (reference sequence). Trimming shortened V by 1 base and J by 2 bases, and 12 bases separated the two germline ends. This CDR3 is 15 amino acids long. CDR3 bases: TGTGCCACCAGCAGAGGGCTAGCAGGGGCCTACGAGCAGTACTTC. It encodes CATSRGLAGAYEQYF.

This sequence joins TRBV19 and TRBJ2-7; D not resolved. Trimming removed 7 bases from V and 1 base from J, with 14 bases in between. This CDR3 has 14 amino acids. Germline loops: CDR1 LNHDA, CDR2 SQIVND (reference sequence). DNA for the CDR3: TGTGCCAGTACCCAGAAGGGCCGATCCTACGAGCAGTACTTC. It is translated as CASTQKGRSYEQYF.

This clone was counted between two and nine times. CDR3 protein: CAISESVNTEAFF. In DNA form, the CDR3 reads TGTGCCATCAGTGAGTCCGTGAACACTGAAGCTTTCTTT. The rearrangement uses TRBV10-3 and TRBJ1-1; D unresolved. The V end lost 0 bases, the J end lost 0 bases, and 2 bases lay between the germline ends. CDR3 length equals 13 residues. The germline gives CDR1 ENHRY, CDR2 SYGVKD.

By sample share, this clone is medium-sized (0.01 to 0.1%). The V and J genes are TRBV6-1 and TRBJ2-1; 7 positions agree with TRBD2. This CDR3 is built from 15 residues. Germline-derived CDR1 and CDR2 are MNHNS and SASEGT. The V segment lost 1 base and the J segment 8 bases; nucleotides outside the gene matches: 8. CDR3 protein: CASSEGGGVVYEQFF. For the CDR3, the DNA is TGTGCCAGCAGTGAAGGCGGGGGTGTGGTGTATGAGCAGTTCTTC.

This clone was seen at least ten times. The V gene is TRBV11-3, the J gene TRBJ1-6; no firm D call. The V and J ends lost 3 bases and 6 bases respectively, with 12 bases between them. This CDR3 is built from 15 residues. CDR1 SGHNT and CDR2 YENEEA come from the germline V gene. The CDR3, as DNA: TGTGCCAGCAGCTTTTCTGTGACGGTTAATTCACCCCTCCACTTT. This translates into CASSFSVTVNSPLHF.

There are many counts of this clone. This chain connects TRBV11-3 to TRBJ2-3; no definite D call. Germline CDR1 SGHNT, CDR2 YENEEA. V lost 3 bases and J lost 2, with 9 bases in between. CDR3 length equals 14 residues. The CDR3 reads CASSLRRDTDTQYF. The CDR3 nucleotides are TGTGCCAGCAGCTTGCGTAGGGACACAGATACGCAGTATTTT.

Relative to its sample, this clone is large. The sample carries other DNA sequences with the same CDR3. The V gene is TRBV11-3, the J gene TRBJ1-5; 8 bases line up with TRBD1. The germline V gene encodes CDR1 SGHNT and CDR2 YENEEA. CDR3 length: 15 amino acids. The V and J ends lost 4 bases and 2 bases, in that order; junction bases with no gene match: 4. CDR3 DNA sequence: TGTGCCAGCAGCTCGACAGGGGCGGGCAATCAGCCCCAGCATTTT. Translation: CASSSTGAGNQPQHF.